This is a list of T cell receptor beta chains from one sample in a study of T cells in Graves' hyperthyroidism and ophthalmopathy. Via MiXCR, TCRdb re-called the multiplex PCR reads, giving one row per CDR3 protein. The top ten hold roughly 8.2% of the sample, which has hundreds of thousands of distinct CDR3 sequences, around 45% seen once. The sequencing input was peripheral blood or thyroid tissue (not recorded which). The receptors were gathered from a woman between 18 and 29 years old with Graves' hyperthyroidism. Each CDR3 is given with its conserved first and last residue. The D gene is left open where the match is weak. The size field is filled for only some rows; it gives once, few, many or a size class.

abundance: .; j_gene: TRBJ2-1; d_gene: TRBD1; v_gene: TRBV7-3; CDR3nt: TGTGCCAGCAGCTCCCAACAGGGGGCGCGGTACAATGAGCAGTTCTTC; CDR3aa: CASSSQQGARYNEQFF
abundance: many; j_gene: TRBJ1-2; d_gene: .; v_gene: TRBV2; CDR3nt: TGTGCCAGCAGTCTTTCACTCTATGGCTACACCTTC; CDR3aa: CASSLSLYGYTF
abundance: few; j_gene: TRBJ2-5; d_gene: .; v_gene: TRBV7-2; CDR3nt: TGTGCCAGCAGCCCCCGGGCCAGGGTTCAAGAGACCCAGTACTTC; CDR3aa: CASSPRARVQETQYF
abundance: .; j_gene: TRBJ2-5; d_gene: TRBD1; v_gene: TRBV5-1; CDR3nt: TGCGCCAGCAGCTCAGGGGGCAGTTGGCAAGAGACCCAGTACTTC; CDR3aa: CASSSGGSWQETQYF
abundance: .; j_gene: TRBJ2-5; d_gene: TRBD1; v_gene: TRBV2; CDR3nt: TGTGCCAGCACCAACCTCGGACAGGGACAAGAGACCCAGTACTTC; CDR3aa: CASTNLGQGQETQYF
abundance: few; j_gene: TRBJ1-2; d_gene: .; v_gene: TRBV5-5; CDR3nt: TGTGCCAGCAGCTTAGTCGGGGATAACTATGGCTACACCTTC; CDR3aa: CASSLVGDNYGYTF
abundance: .; j_gene: TRBJ1-6; d_gene: TRBD1; v_gene: TRBV19; CDR3nt: TGTGCCACGGGGGTTACAGGGGGCTTCGATAATTCACCCCTCCACTTT; CDR3aa: CATGVTGGFDNSPLHF
abundance: .; j_gene: TRBJ2-2; d_gene: .; v_gene: TRBV10-3; CDR3nt: TGTGCCATCAGTGACCTAAGAACTCTTTACACCGGGGAGCTGTTTTTT; CDR3aa: CAISDLRTLYTGELFF
abundance: few; j_gene: TRBJ1-2; d_gene: .; v_gene: TRBV20-1; CDR3nt: TGCAGTGCTAGAGTGATGGACGGCTACACCTTC; CDR3aa: CSARVMDGYTF
abundance: .; j_gene: TRBJ1-2; d_gene: .; v_gene: TRBV10-3; CDR3nt: TGTGCCAGCAGCGTAGGCGCCGGCGGGTATAACTATGGCTACACCTTC; CDR3aa: CASSVGAGGYNYGYTF
abundance: .; j_gene: TRBJ1-1; d_gene: .; v_gene: TRBV5-1; CDR3nt: TGCGCCGGCAGCTCAACTAGACACTCTAAGGCAGCTTTCTTT; CDR3aa: CAGSSTRHSKAAFF
abundance: .; j_gene: TRBJ2-7; d_gene: .; v_gene: TRBV7-9; CDR3nt: TGTGCCAGCAGCAGGGGTGAGTCTACGAACGAGCAGTACTTC; CDR3aa: CASSRGESTNEQYF
abundance: .; j_gene: TRBJ2-6; d_gene: TRBD1; v_gene: TRBV12-3/TRBV12-4; CDR3nt: TGTGCCAGCAGTTTAGGGACAGGGGTTTCCTCTGGGGCCAACGTCCTGACTTTC; CDR3aa: CASSLGTGVSSGANVLTF
abundance: .; j_gene: TRBJ2-5; d_gene: .; v_gene: TRBV7-3; CDR3nt: TGTGCCAGCAGCTTAAATCAGCGGGAGACCCAGTACTTC; CDR3aa: CASSLNQRETQYF
abundance: many; j_gene: TRBJ1-6; d_gene: TRBD1; v_gene: TRBV4-1; CDR3nt: TGCGCCAGCAGCCAGAGACAGGGGGCTGGATCACCCCTCCACTTT; CDR3aa: CASSQRQGAGSPLHF
abundance: few; j_gene: TRBJ1-4; d_gene: TRBD1; v_gene: TRBV7-2; CDR3nt: TGTGCCAGCAGCTCGGACAGGGGGGATGAAAAACTGTTTTTT; CDR3aa: CASSSDRGDEKLFF
abundance: many; j_gene: TRBJ2-7; d_gene: .; v_gene: TRBV12-3/TRBV12-4; CDR3nt: TGTGCCAGCAGCAACAGGGGGGGGTTGCACGAGCAGTACTTC; CDR3aa: CASSNRGGLHEQYF
abundance: .; j_gene: TRBJ1-5; d_gene: TRBD1; v_gene: TRBV19; CDR3nt: TGTGCCAGTGACCCGACAGGGGACAGCAATCAGCCCCAGCATTTT; CDR3aa: CASDPTGDSNQPQHF
abundance: .; j_gene: TRBJ1-2; d_gene: TRBD1; v_gene: TRBV11-2; CDR3nt: TGTGCCAGCAGCTTAGAGGCAGGGACAGGGGGTTTCTACACCTTC; CDR3aa: CASSLEAGTGGFYTF
abundance: .; j_gene: TRBJ2-5; d_gene: .; v_gene: TRBV2; CDR3nt: TGTGCCAGCAGTGAAGGTAGAAGCGGGTTGAGACCTCTAGAGACCCAGTACTTC; CDR3aa: CASSEGRSGLRPLETQYF
abundance: .; j_gene: TRBJ1-2; d_gene: .; v_gene: TRBV4-3; CDR3nt: TGCGCCAGCAGCCAAGATTGGGTGGAAGTAGGCAGGGGCTACACCTTC; CDR3aa: CASSQDWVEVGRGYTF
abundance: .; j_gene: TRBJ2-7; d_gene: .; v_gene: TRBV11-3; CDR3nt: TGTGCCAGCAGCTTAGACAGAAACGACGAGCAGTACTTC; CDR3aa: CASSLDRNDEQYF
abundance: once; j_gene: TRBJ2-7; d_gene: .; v_gene: TRBV11-1; CDR3nt: TGTGCCAGCAGCCGGGTGACGAAGGAGCAGTACTTC; CDR3aa: CASSRVTKEQYF
abundance: .; j_gene: TRBJ2-5; d_gene: .; v_gene: TRBV10-3; CDR3nt: TGTGCCATCAGTGAGTCGACCCAGTACTTC; CDR3aa: CAISESTQYF